Listed below are T cell receptor beta chains from one sample, sequenced in a study of shared clonotypes between healthy human individuals. Repertoires were generated with immunoSEQ multiplex PCR, while TCRdb's copy carries only in-frame clones and drops some. The sample contains fewer than 1.6 million clones, less than 99% of which appear only once. Material: naive CD4+ T cells sorted from blood. The receptors were sampled from a man aged 25 to 40 in good health. Each CDR3 is given with its conserved first and last residue. The D gene is left open where the match is weak.

D,V,CDR3
NA,TRBV30,CAWSVRGDTEAFF
NA,TRBV2,CASSEPGLPYEQYF
NA,TRBV2,CASNGDNSYNEQFF
TRBD1,TRBV18,CASSPLDRVSGNTIYF
TRBD1,TRBV7-8,CASSPGQGRPQHF
NA,TRBV19,CASTASSYNEQFF
NA,TRBV7-8,CASSSTTWAGEQFF
TRBD1,TRBV7-9,CASSFSPGQRLYEQYF
TRBD2,TRBV9,CASSQGLAGGIDTQYF
TRBD1,TRBV29-1,CSVEGGRGQETQYF
TRBD1,TRBV5-1,CASSPQGVTGELFF
NA,TRBV11-2,CASSLQYNEQFF
TRBD2,TRBV18,CASSPRTSGSGGTDTQYF
NA,TRBV6-1,CASSEEGLADTQYF
TRBD1,TRBV5-1,CASSSTGGTEAFF
TRBD1,TRBV5-1,CASSSDREAGELFF
TRBD2,TRBV5-1,CASSPQGLTTDTQYF
NA,TRBV10-1,CASSESGHSYEQYF
NA,TRBV7-9,CASRTDTETGELFF
NA,TRBV19,CASSILGDNQPQHF
TRBD1,TRBV28,CASCTGGRGHNEQFF
TRBD1,TRBV5-1,CASTVQGSSYEQYF
TRBD1,TRBV7-8,CASRRPGQGYNEQFF
TRBD1,TRBV7-8,CASSPKTGGSFKADTQYF
NA,TRBV28,CASSNGPREQFF
NA,TRBV7-2,CASSLVAGDQPQHF
NA,TRBV9,CASSVAGHNVGTGELFF
NA,TRBV7-2,CASSLGSRGSTDTQYF
NA,TRBV10-2,CASSDMVGVWNEQFF
TRBD2,TRBV18,CASSLIAGEHNEQFF
NA,TRBV6-1,CASSEMRQPSYEQYF
TRBD2,TRBV5-4,CASSLAVAGSLDTQYF
TRBD1,TRBV7-6,CASSLIAGGPETQYF
NA,TRBV30,CAWSVTVQDTQYF
NA,TRBV7-7,CASSPSGPQETQYF
TRBD2,TRBV28,CASSSVAGGGPYEQYF
NA,TRBV27,CASSLHRDSYEQYF
NA,TRBV9,CASSVVTGLNTGELFF
TRBD2,TRBV29-1,CSVGRASGLAGGPSNEQFF
TRBD2,TRBV9,CASSPWGTAGATDTQYF
NA,TRBV5-4,CASSSVQGGTEAFF
NA,TRBV5-4,CASSPREVSYNEQFF
NA,TRBV5-6,CASTLGRGVDTQYF
NA,TRBV16,CASSQSLSGVGYTF
NA,TRBV9,CASSVGAAGSYTF
TRBD2,TRBV27,CASSFLGTSGRAGGTGELFF
NA,TRBV25-1,CASNQGGVGKKLFF
NA,TRBV30,CAWSVRRPGDTQYF
NA,TRBV6-6,CASRYSGLGYDQPQHF
TRBD2,TRBV28,CASSLSVAGSVGSYEQYF
NA,TRBV7-2,CASSLSYRDYYGYTF
TRBD2,TRBV11-2,CASSFRTSGSWSYEQYF
NA,TRBV7-8,CASSLAIGTRAYEQYF